This T cell receptor (beta chain) stems from a study of shared clonotypes between healthy human individuals. Study-wide background: Three plates each covered CD4 naive and memory; CD8 naive two, CD8 memory one. The study's findings and limits: About 5% was the fraction of naive CD4 clonotypes found shared across a few donors.

CD4+ cell separation produced CD45RA+ naive and CD45RA-negative memory subsets. Sorted-subset replicate PCRs used roughly 210 ng of genomic DNA. This amount corresponded to tens of thousands of T cell genomes. The assay was immunoSEQ multiplex PCR, and TCRdb's table has in-frame clones only and misses some. The repertoire holds 2 million to 3 million clones, with over 85% as singletons. There are 15 residues in the CDR3. The V and J ends lost 3 bases and 0 bases, in that order; junction bases with no gene match: 3. Germline V gene sequence: CDR1 SGHTA, CDR2 FQGNSA. The sample holds one count of this clone. The target antigen is unknown. The same CDR3 arises from other DNA sequences in this sample as well.

Sample: naive CD4+ T cells from PBMCs. Indicated subset: CD45RA+ positively selected. This chain joins TRBV7-2 and TRBJ2-7; 9 nucleotides agree with TRBD1. The source is a man younger than 35 in good health. Some clones in this sample may be carry-over from other donors' samples. The CDR3 DNA is TGTGCCAGCAGCTTCCGGACAGGGGCCTCCTACGAGCAGTACTTC. It yields the protein CASSFRTGASYEQYF.